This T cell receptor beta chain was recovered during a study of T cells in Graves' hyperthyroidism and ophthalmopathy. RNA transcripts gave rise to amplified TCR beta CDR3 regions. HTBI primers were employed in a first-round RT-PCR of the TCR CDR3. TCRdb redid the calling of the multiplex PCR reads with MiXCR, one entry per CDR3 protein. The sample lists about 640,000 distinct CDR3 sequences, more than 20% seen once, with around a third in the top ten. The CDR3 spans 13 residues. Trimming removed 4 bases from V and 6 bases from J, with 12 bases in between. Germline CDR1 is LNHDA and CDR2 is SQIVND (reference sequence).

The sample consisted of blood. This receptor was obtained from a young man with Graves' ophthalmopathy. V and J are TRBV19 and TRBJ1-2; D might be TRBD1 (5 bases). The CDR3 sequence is CASSTSQVDGYTF. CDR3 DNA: TGTGCCAGTAGTACCTCACAGGTGGATGGCTACACCTTC.